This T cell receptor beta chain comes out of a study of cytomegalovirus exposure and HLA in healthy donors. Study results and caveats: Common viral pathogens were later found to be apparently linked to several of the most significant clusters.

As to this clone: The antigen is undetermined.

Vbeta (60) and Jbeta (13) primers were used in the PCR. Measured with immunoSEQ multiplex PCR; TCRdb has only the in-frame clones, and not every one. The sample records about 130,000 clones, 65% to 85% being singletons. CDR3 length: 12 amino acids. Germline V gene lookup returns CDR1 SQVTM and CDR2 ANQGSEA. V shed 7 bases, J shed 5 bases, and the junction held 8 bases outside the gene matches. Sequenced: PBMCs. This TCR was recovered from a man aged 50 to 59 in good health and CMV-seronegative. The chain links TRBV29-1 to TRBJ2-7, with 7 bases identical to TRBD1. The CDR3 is CSANRGINEQYF. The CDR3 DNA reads TGCAGCGCAAACAGGGGTATCAACGAGCAGTACTTC.